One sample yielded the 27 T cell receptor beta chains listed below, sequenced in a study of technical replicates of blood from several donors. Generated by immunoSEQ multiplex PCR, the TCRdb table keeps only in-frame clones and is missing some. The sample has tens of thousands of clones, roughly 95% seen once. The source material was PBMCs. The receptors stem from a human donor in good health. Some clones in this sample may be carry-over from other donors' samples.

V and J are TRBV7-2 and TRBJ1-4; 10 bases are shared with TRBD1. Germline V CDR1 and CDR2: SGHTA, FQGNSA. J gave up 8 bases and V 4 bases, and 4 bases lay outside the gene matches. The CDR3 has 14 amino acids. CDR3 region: CASSSDRGLEKLFF. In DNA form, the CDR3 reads TGTGCCAGCAGCTCTGACAGGGGGCTGGAAAAACTGTTTTTT. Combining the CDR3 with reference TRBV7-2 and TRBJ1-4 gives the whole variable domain GAGVSQSPSNKVTEKGKDVELRCDPISGHTALYWYRQSLGQGLEFLIYFQGNSAPDKSGLPSDRFSAERTGGSVSTLTIQRTQQEDSAVYLCASSSDRGLEKLFFGSGTQLSVL.

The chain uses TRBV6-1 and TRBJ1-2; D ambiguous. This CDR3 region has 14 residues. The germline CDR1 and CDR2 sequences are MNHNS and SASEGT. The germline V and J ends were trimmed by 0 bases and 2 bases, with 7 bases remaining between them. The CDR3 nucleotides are TGTGCCAGCAGTGAAGCGCCCGGGAACTATGGCTACACCTTC. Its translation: CASSEAPGNYGYTF.

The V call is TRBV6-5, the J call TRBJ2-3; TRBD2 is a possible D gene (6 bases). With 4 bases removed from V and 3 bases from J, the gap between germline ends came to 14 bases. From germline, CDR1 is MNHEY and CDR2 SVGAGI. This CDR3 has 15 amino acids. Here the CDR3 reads CASSSPSGLTDTQYF. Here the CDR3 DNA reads TGTGCCAGCAGTTCACCGAGCGGGTTGACAGATACGCAGTATTTT.

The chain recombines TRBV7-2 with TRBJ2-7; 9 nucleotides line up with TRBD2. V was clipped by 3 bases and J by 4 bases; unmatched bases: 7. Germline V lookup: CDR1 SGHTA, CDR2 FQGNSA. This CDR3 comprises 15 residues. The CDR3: CASSFAGGGRYEQYF. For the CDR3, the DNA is TGTGCCAGCAGCTTTGCGGGGGGGGGCAGGTACGAGCAGTACTTC.

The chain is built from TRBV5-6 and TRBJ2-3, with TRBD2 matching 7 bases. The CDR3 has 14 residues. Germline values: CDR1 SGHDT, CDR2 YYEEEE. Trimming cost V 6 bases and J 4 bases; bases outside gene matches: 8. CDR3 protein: CASTPRLAADTQYF. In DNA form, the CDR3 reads TGTGCCAGCACCCCCCGGCTAGCGGCAGATACGCAGTATTTT.

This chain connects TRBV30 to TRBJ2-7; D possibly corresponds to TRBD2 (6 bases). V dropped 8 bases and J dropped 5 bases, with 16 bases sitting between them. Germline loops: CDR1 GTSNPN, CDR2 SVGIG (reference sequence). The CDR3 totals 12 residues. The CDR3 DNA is TGTGCCGGAGGGGCAGGGACCCACGAGCAGTACTTC. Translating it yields CAGGAGTHEQYF.

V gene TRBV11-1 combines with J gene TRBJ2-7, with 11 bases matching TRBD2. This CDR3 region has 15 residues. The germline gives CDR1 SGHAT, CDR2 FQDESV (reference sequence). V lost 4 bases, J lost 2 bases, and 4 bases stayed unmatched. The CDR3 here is CASSSTSGVAYEQYF. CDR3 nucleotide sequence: TGTGCCAGCAGCTCGACTAGCGGGGTAGCCTACGAGCAGTACTTC.

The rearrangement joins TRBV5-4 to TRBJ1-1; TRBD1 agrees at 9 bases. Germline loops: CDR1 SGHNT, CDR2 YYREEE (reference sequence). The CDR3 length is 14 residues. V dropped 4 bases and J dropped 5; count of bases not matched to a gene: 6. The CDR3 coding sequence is TGTGCCAGCAGCCCCACAGGGGGCAGGACTGAAGCTTTCTTT. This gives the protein CASSPTGGRTEAFF.

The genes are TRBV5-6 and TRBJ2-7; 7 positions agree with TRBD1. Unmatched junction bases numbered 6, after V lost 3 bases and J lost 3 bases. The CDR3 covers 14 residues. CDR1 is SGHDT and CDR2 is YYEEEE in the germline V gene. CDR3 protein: CASSSWDRHYEQYF. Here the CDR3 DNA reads TGTGCCAGCAGCTCCTGGGACAGACACTACGAGCAGTACTTC.

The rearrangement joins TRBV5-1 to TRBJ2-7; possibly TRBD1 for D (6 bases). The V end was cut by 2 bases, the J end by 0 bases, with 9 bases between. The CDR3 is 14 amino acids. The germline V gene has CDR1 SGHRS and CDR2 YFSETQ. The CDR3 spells CASSLTGNSYEQYF. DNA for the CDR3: TGCGCCAGCAGCTTAACAGGGAACTCCTACGAGCAGTACTTC.

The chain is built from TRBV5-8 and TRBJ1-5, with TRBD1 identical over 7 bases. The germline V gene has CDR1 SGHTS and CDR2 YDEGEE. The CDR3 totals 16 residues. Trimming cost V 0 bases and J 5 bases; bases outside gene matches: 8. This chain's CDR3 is CASSLEGQNFYQPQHF. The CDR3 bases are TGTGCCAGCAGCTTGGAGGGACAGAACTTCTATCAGCCCCAGCATTTT.

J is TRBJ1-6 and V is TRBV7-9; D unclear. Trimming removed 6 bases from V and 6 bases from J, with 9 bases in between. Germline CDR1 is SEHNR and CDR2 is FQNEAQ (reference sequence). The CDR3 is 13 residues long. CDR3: CASSPGVNSPLHF. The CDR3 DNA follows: TGTGCCAGCAGTCCGGGAGTTAATTCACCCCTCCACTTT.

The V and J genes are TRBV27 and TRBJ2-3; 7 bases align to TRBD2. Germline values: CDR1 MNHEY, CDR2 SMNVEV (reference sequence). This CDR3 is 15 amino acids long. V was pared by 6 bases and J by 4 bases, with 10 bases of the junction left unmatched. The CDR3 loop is CASSPRGGFADTQYF. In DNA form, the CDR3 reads TGTGCCAGCAGCCCCCGCGGGGGTTTTGCAGATACGCAGTATTTT.

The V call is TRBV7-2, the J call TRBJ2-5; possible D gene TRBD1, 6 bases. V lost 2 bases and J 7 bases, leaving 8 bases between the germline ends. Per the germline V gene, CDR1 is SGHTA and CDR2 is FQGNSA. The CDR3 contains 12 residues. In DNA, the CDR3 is TGTGCCAGCAGCTTAATGGACAGGACCCAGTACTTC. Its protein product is CASSLMDRTQYF.

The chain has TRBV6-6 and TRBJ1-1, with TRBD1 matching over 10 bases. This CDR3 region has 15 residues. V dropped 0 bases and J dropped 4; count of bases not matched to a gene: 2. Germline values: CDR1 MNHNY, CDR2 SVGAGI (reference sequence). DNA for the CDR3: TGTGCCAGCAGTTACTCGGACAGGGGGGTCACTGAAGCTTTCTTT. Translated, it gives CASSYSDRGVTEAFF.

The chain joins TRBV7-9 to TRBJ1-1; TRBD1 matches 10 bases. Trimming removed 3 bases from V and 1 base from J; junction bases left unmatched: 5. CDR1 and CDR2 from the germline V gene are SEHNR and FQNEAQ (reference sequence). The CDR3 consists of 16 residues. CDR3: CASSFDRGHPNTEAFF. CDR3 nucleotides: TGTGCCAGCAGCTTTGACAGGGGGCACCCGAACACTGAAGCTTTCTTT.

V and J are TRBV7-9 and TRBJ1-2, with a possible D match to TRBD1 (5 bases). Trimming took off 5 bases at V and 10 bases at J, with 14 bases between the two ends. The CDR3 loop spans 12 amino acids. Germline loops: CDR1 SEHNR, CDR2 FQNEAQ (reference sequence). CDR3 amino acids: CASSVGLELYTF. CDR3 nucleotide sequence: TGTGCCAGCAGCGTGGGACTTGAACTCTACACCTTC.

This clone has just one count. DNA for the CDR3: TGTGCCAGCAGCGTAGGTCCAGGGGGCGTCTCTGGGGCCAACGTCCTGACTTTC. This codes for CASSVGPGGVSGANVLTF. V gene TRBV9 combines with J gene TRBJ2-6, with 8 bases aligning to TRBD1. Germline-derived CDR1 and CDR2 are SGDLS and YYNGEE. V was clipped by 0 bases and J by 0 bases; unmatched bases: 5. The CDR3 is made up of 18 amino acids.

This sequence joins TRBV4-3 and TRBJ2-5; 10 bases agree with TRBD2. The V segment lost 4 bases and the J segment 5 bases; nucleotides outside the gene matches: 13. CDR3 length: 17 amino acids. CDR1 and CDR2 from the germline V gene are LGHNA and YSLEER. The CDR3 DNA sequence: TGCGCCAGCAGCCTCGAATACCAGCGGGGGGGCGGGGAGACCCAGTACTTC. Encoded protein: CASSLEYQRGGGETQYF.

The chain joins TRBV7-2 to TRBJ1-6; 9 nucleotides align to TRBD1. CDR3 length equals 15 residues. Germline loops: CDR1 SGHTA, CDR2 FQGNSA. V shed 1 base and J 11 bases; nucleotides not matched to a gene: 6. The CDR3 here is CASSLVQGQGPPLHF. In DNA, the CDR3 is TGTGCCAGCAGCTTAGTCCAGGGACAGGGACCACCCCTCCACTTT.

Here the CDR3 DNA reads TGTGCCAGCAGCGTTGAGACTAGCGGCACCGGGGAGCTGTTTTTT. It encodes CASSVETSGTGELFF. The V call is TRBV9, the J call TRBJ2-2; TRBD2 matches 9 bases. The J segment lost 4 bases and the V segment lost 2 bases, leaving 3 bases of the junction unmatched. Per the germline V gene, CDR1 is SGDLS and CDR2 is YYNGEE. The CDR3 is 15 residues long.

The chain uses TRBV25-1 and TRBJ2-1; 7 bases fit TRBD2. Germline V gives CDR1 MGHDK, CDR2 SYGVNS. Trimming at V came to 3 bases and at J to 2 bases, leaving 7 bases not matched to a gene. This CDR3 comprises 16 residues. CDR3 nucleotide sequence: TGTGCCAGCAGTGAGGGGGGGGTGGAGCCCTACAATGAGCAGTTCTTC. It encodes CASSEGGVEPYNEQFF.

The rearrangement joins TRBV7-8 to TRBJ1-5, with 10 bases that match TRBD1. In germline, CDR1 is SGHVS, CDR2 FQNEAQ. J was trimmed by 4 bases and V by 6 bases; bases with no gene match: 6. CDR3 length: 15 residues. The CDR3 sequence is CASSQPGQGNQPQHF. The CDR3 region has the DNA TGTGCCAGCAGTCAACCGGGACAGGGGAATCAGCCCCAGCATTTT.

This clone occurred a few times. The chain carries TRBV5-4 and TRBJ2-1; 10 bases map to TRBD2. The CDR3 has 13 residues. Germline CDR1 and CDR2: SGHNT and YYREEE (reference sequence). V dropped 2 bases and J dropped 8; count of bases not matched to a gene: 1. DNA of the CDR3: TGTGCCAGCAGCTTAGGACTAGCGGATGAGCAGTTCTTC. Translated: CASSLGLADEQFF.

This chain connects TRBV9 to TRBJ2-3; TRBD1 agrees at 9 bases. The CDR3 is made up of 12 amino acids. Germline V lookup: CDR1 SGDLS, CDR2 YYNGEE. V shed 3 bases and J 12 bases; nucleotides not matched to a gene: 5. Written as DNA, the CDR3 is TGTGCCAGCAGCGGCCTGGGACAGGGTCAGTATTTT. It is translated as CASSGLGQGQYF.

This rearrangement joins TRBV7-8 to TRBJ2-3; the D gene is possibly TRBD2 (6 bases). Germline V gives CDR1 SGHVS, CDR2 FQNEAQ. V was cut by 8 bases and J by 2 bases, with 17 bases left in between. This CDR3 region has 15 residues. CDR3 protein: CASRGSQRATDTQYF. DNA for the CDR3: TGTGCCAGCCGGGGTTCGCAGCGGGCCACAGATACGCAGTATTTT.

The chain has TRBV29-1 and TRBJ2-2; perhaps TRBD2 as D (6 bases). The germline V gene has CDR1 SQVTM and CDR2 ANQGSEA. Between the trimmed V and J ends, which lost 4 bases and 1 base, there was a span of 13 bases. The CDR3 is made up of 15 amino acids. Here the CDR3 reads CSVVSGGVNTGELFF. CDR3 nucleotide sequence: TGCAGCGTTGTTTCTGGCGGGGTGAACACCGGGGAGCTGTTTTTT.